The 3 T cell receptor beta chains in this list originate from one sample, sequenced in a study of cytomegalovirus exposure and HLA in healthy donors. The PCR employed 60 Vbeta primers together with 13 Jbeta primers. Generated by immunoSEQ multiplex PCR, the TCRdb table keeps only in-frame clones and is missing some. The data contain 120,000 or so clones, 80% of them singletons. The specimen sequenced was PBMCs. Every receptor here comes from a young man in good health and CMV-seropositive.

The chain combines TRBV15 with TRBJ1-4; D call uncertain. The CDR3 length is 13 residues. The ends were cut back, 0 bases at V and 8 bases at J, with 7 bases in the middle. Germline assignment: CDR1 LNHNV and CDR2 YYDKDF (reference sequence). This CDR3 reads CATSRETGEKLFF. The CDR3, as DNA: TGTGCCACCAGCAGAGAGACTGGAGAAAAACTGTTTTTT.

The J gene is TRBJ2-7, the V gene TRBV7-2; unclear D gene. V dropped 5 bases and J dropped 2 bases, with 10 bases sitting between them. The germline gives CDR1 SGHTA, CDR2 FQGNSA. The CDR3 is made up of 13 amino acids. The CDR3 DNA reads TGTGCCAGCAGCGAACCGGTGACCTACGAGCAGTACTTC. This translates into CASSEPVTYEQYF.

CDR3 nucleotide sequence: TGTGCCAGCAGACGGACAGGGGCGCGGGAGAAGGGCTACACCTTC. This codes for CASRRTGAREKGYTF. The chain combines TRBV28 with TRBJ1-2, with TRBD1 identical over 9 bases. Per the germline V gene, CDR1 is MDHEN and CDR2 is SYDVKM. Germline trimming cut 6 bases from V and 8 bases from J; bases unmatched to any gene: 13. This CDR3 region has 15 residues.